This T cell receptor beta chain was captured in a study of cytomegalovirus exposure and HLA in healthy donors. Primers for the PCR totalled 60 Vbeta and 13 Jbeta. Sequenced by immunoSEQ multiplex PCR; TCRdb stores in-frame clones only, minus some. The table has fewer than 200,000 clones, around 80% seen once; the top ten hold approximately 0.8%. Healthy donors of bone marrow made up the group. The length of the CDR3 is 15 residues. The germline V gene has CDR1 KGHSH and CDR2 LQKENI. V gave up 3 bases and J gave up 3 bases; unmatched junction bases: 7. The sequenced sample was PBMCs. The chain is built from TRBV18 and TRBJ2-7; 8 bases agree with TRBD2. The TCR sequence derives from a woman aged 18-35 years in good health and CMV-seronegative. The CDR3 sequence is CASSPAGGLGYEQYF. As DNA, the CDR3 is TGTGCCAGCTCACCCGCGGGGGGATTGGGCTACGAGCAGTACTTC.